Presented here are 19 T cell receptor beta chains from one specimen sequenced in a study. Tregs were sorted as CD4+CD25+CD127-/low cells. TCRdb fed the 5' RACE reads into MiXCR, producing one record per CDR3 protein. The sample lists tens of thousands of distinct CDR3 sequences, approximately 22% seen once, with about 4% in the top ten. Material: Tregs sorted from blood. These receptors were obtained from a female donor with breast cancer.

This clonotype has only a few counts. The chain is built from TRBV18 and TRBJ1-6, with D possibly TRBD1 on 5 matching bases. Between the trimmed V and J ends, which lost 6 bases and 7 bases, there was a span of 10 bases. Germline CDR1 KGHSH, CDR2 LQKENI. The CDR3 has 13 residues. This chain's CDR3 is CASSQDTNSPLHF. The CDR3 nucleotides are TGTGCCAGCTCGCAGGACACAAATTCACCCCTCCACTTT.

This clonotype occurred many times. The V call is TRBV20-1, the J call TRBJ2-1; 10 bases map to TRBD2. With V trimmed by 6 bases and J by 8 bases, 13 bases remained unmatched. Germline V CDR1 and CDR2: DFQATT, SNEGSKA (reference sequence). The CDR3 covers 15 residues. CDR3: CSARVASGSWDEQFF. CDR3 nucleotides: TGCAGTGCCAGGGTGGCTAGCGGGAGTTGGGATGAGCAGTTCTTC.

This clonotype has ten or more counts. The CDR3 nucleotides are TGCGCCAGCAGCCGGACAGGGAGCGAGCAGTACTTC. Translating gives CASSRTGSEQYF. The chain uses TRBV4-1 and TRBJ2-7; 8 bases are a match to TRBD1. Per germline, CDR1 MGHRA and CDR2 YSYEKL. Losses at the gene ends were 4 bases for V and 6 bases for J; bases not matched to a gene: 2. The CDR3 covers 12 residues.

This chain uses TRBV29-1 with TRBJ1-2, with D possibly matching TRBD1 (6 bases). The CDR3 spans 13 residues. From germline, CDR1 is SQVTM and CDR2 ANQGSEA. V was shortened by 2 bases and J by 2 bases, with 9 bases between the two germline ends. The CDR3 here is CSVEPTGNYGYTF. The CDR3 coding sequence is TGCAGCGTTGAACCCACAGGGAACTATGGCTACACCTTC.

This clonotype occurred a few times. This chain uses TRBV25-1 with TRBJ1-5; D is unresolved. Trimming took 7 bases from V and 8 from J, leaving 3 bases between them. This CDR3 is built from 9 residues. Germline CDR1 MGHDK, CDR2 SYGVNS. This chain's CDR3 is CASTEPQHF. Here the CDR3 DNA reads TGTGCCAGCACCGAGCCCCAGCATTTT.

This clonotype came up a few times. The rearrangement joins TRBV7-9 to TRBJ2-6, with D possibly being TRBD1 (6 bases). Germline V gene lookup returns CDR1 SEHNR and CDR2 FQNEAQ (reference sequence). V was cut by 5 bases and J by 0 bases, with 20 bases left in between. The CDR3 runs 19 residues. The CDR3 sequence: CASSTGTGKTFSGANVLTF. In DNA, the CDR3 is TGTGCCAGCAGCACAGGGACGGGCAAAACCTTCTCTGGGGCCAACGTCCTGACTTTC.

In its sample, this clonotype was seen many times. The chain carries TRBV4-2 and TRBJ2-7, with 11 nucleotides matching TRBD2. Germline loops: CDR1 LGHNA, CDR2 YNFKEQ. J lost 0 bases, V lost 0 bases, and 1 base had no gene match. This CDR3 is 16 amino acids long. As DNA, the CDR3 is TGTGCCAGCAGCCAAGATGGGACTAGCGGCTCCTACGAGCAGTACTTC. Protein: CASSQDGTSGSYEQYF.

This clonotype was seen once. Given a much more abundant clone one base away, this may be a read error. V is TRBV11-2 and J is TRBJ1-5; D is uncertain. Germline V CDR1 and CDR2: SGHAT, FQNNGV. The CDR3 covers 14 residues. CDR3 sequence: CTSSSPGSNQPQHF. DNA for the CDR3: TGTACCAGCAGCTCTCCGGGGAGCAATCAGCCCCAGCATTTT.

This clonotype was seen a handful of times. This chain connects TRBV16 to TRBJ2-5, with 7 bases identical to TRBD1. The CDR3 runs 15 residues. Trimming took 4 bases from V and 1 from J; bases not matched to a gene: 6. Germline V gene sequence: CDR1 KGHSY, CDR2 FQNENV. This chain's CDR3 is CASSPVGQRQETQYF. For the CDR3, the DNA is TGTGCCAGCAGCCCGGTGGGACAGCGCCAAGAGACCCAGTACTTC.

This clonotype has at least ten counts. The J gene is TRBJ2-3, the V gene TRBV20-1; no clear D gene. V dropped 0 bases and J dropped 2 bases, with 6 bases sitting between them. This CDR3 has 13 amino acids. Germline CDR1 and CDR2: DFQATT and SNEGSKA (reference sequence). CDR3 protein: CSARDPLTDTQYF. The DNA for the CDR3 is TGCAGTGCTAGAGACCCTCTCACAGATACGCAGTATTTT.

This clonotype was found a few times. The CDR3 reads CATKGAGGGQPQHF. CDR3 nucleotide sequence: TGTGCCACCAAGGGGGCAGGGGGCGGTCAGCCCCAGCATTTT. This chain links TRBV28 with TRBJ1-5; 8 positions agree with TRBD1. Germline values: CDR1 MDHEN, CDR2 SYDVKM. The V segment lost 10 bases and the J segment 6 bases; nucleotides outside the gene matches: 11. CDR3 length: 14 amino acids.

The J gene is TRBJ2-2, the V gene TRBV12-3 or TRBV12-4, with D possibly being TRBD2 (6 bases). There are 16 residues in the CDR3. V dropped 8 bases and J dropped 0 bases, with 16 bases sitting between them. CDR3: CASAPGWEANTGELFF. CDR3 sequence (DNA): TGTGCCAGCGCCCCAGGATGGGAGGCGAACACCGGGGAGCTGTTTTTT.

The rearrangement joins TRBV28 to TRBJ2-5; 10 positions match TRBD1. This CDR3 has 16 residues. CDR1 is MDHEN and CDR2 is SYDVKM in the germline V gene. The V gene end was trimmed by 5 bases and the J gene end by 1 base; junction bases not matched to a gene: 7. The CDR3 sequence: CASSLRDRGLQETQYF. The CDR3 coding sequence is TGTGCCAGCAGTCTTCGGGACAGGGGACTCCAAGAGACCCAGTACTTC.

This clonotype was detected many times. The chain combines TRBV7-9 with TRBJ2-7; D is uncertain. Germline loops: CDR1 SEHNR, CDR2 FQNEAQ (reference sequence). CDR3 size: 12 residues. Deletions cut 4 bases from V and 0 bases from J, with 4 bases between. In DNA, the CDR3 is TGTGCCAGCAGCTGGGTCTCCTACGAGCAGTACTTC. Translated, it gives CASSWVSYEQYF.

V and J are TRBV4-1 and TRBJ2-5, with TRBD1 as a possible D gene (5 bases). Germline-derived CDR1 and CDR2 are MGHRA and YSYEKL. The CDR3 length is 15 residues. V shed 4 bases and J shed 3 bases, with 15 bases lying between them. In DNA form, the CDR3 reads TGCGCCAGCAGCCTCCTCAAAGGGGCGAAAGAGACCCAGTACTTC. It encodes CASSLLKGAKETQYF.

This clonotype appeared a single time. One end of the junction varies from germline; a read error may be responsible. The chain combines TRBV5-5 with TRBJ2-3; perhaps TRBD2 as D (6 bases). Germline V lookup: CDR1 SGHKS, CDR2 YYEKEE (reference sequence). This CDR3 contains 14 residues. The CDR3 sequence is CTSSFVAGTDTQYF. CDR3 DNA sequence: TGTACCAGCAGCTTTGTGGCGGGAACAGATACGCAGTATTTT.

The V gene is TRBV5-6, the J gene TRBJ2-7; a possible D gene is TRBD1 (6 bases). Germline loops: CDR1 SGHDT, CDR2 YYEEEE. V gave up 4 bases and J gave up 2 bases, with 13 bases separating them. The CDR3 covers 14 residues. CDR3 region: CASSPGQFTYEQYF. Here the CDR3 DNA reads TGTGCCAGCAGCCCCGGACAGTTTACCTACGAGCAGTACTTC.

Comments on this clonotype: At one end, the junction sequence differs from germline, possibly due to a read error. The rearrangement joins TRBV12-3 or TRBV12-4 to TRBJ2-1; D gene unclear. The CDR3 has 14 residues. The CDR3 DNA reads TGTGTCAGCAGTCCCGGGCAGGCCTACAATGAGCAGTTCTTC. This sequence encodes CVSSPGQAYNEQFF.

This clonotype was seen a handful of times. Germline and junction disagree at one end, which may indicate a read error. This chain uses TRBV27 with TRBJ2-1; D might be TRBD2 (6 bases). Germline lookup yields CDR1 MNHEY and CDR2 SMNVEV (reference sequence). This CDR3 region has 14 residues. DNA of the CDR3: TGTGCCAGCAGTTTGGGGGGAATGTACACTGAGCAGTTCTTC. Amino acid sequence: CASSLGGMYTEQFF.